The 32 T cell receptor beta chains below were found in one sample sequenced in a study of beta chain features in type 1 diabetes. Sequencing targeted expressed TCRB transcripts, as all isolated RNA had been reverse transcribed. Repertoires were generated with immunoSEQ multiplex PCR, while TCRdb's copy carries only in-frame clones and drops some. This table holds hundreds of thousands of clones, roughly 13% found once. Sequencing used naive CD4+ T cells from blood. The receptor source for this set is a man in his thirties or forties in good health.

This clone turned up a few times. The V and J genes are TRBV29-1 and TRBJ2-1, with D maybe TRBD1 (6 bases). Germline assignment: CDR1 SQVTM and CDR2 ANQGSEA. The CDR3 loop spans 15 amino acids. Trimming removed 1 base from V and 10 bases from J, with 20 bases in between. The CDR3 region has the DNA TGCAGCGTTGAAGGGCCCACAGGGCTTCTATGGGAGCAGTTCTTC. The encoded protein is CSVEGPTGLLWEQFF.

The sample holds a few counts of this clone. Other nucleotide sequences from this sample produce the same CDR3. The chain carries TRBV20-1 and TRBJ2-3, with D unclear. With 3 bases removed from V and 3 bases from J, the gap between germline ends came to 4 bases. Germline V CDR1 and CDR2: DFQATT, SNEGSKA (reference sequence). The CDR3 contains 11 residues. CDR3 loop: CSASLTDTQYF. In nucleotides, the CDR3 is TGCAGTGCTAGCCTTACAGATACGCAGTATTTT.

This clone has just a few counts. The chain couples TRBV19 to TRBJ2-6; TRBD1 aligns across 7 bases. Germline CDR1 and CDR2: LNHDA and SQIVND (reference sequence). The CDR3 runs to 15 residues. V gave up 3 bases and J gave up 2 bases; unmatched junction bases: 1. Written as DNA, the CDR3 is TGTGCCAGTAGTATCGACAGGGCTGGGGCCAACGTCCTGACTTTC. Amino acid sequence: CASSIDRAGANVLTF.

There are a few counts of this clone. The chain carries TRBV5-1 and TRBJ2-3; a possible D gene is TRBD2 (5 bases). The CDR3 is 15 amino acids. V shed 3 bases and J shed 6 bases, with 17 bases lying between them. Germline CDR1 reads SGHRS; CDR2 reads YFSETQ. CDR3 sequence (DNA): TGCGCCAGCAGCTGGACTTTGGCGGGCGAGGATACGCAGTATTTT. Encoded protein: CASSWTLAGEDTQYF.

This clone turned up a few times. The chain couples TRBV9 to TRBJ2-3; perhaps TRBD2 as D (6 bases). V lost 0 bases and J 8 bases, leaving 13 bases between the germline ends. The CDR3 spans 14 residues. Germline lookup yields CDR1 SGDLS and CDR2 YYNGEE. CDR3 region: CASSVEPGVGTQYF. The DNA of the CDR3 is TGTGCCAGCAGCGTAGAGCCGGGAGTAGGTACGCAGTATTTT.

This clone showed up just a few times. This chain joins TRBV10-3 and TRBJ2-6, with 7 bases lining up with TRBD1. The J segment lost 2 bases and the V segment lost 10 bases, leaving 14 bases of the junction unmatched. CDR3 length: 17 residues. The germline gives CDR1 ENHRY, CDR2 SYGVKD. CDR3 in amino acids: CATGQGGAGTGANVLTF. CDR3 DNA: TGTGCCACCGGTCAAGGGGGCGCGGGCACTGGGGCCAACGTCCTGACTTTC.

V is TRBV7-8 and J is TRBJ2-5, with TRBD2 as a possible D gene (7 bases). Germline values: CDR1 SGHVS, CDR2 FQNEAQ. There are 16 residues in the CDR3. Trimming cost V 4 bases and J 1 base, with 16 bases left between them. The CDR3 coding sequence is TGTGCCAGCAGCTCCAGGGGAGGGAGGGTCCAAGAGACCCAGTACTTC. This codes for CASSSRGGRVQETQYF. The whole variable domain, filled in from reference TRBV7-8 and TRBJ2-5, reads GAGVSQSPRYKVAKRGQDVALRCDPISGHVSLFWYQQALGQGPEFLTYFQNEAQLDKSGLPSDRFFAERPEGSVSTLKIQRTQQEDSAVYLCASSSRGGRVQETQYFGPGTRLLVL.

This clone was detected a few times. The rearrangement links TRBV5-4 to TRBJ2-1; 8 nucleotides agree with TRBD2. V lost 4 bases, J lost 2 bases, and 2 bases stayed unmatched. The CDR3 has 14 residues. CDR1 and CDR2 from the germline V gene are SGHNT and YYREEE (reference sequence). The CDR3 loop reads CASSTSGTYNEQFF. CDR3 bases: TGTGCCAGCAGCACTAGCGGCACCTACAATGAGCAGTTCTTC. Full variable domain (rest looked up from reference TRBV5-4 and TRBJ2-1): ETGVTQSPTHLIKTRGQQVTLRCSSQSGHNTVSWYQQALGQGPQFIFQYYREEENGRGNFPPRFSGLQFPNYSSELNVNALELDDSALYLCASSTSGTYNEQFFGPGTRLTVL.

This clone occurred a few times. The genes are TRBV5-1 and TRBJ2-5, with 12 bases aligning to TRBD1. The J segment lost 5 bases and the V segment lost 4 bases, leaving 6 bases of the junction unmatched. The germline V gene has CDR1 SGHRS and CDR2 YFSETQ. CDR3 length: 15 amino acids. CDR3: CASSGTGGAGETQYF. CDR3 sequence (DNA): TGCGCCAGCAGCGGGACAGGGGGCGCAGGGGAGACCCAGTACTTC.

This clone was picked up a small number of times. The V and J genes are TRBV14 and TRBJ2-5, with a tentative D call TRBD2 (7 bases). Germline CDR1 reads SGHDN; CDR2 reads FVKESK. Trimming stripped 1 base from V and 2 bases from J, with 17 bases between. The CDR3 has 17 amino acids. The CDR3 sequence is CASSQALGGLKQETQYF. Here the CDR3 DNA reads TGTGCCAGCAGCCAAGCCCTCGGGGGGCTTAAACAAGAGACCCAGTACTTC. Full variable domain (missing parts from reference TRBV14 and TRBJ2-5): EAGVTQFPSHSVIEKGQTVTLRCDPISGHDNLYWYRRVMGKEIKFLLHFVKESKQDESGMPNNRFLAERTGGTYSTLKVQPAELEDSGVYFCASSQALGGLKQETQYFGPGTRLLVL.

The gene calls are TRBV7-2 and TRBJ1-5; a possible D gene is TRBD1 (6 bases). Germline loops: CDR1 SGHTA, CDR2 FQGNSA. The CDR3 has 14 residues. The ends were cut back, 1 base at V and 6 bases at J, with 10 bases in the middle. DNA of the CDR3: TGTGCCAGCAGCTTAGTTGAAGGGGGTCAGCCCCAGCATTTT. This gives the protein CASSLVEGGQPQHF.

CDR3 sequence: CSHVRTSGSISYNEQFF. The CDR3 bases are TGCAGCCACGTACGGACTAGCGGGAGTATTTCCTACAATGAGCAGTTCTTC. The chain couples TRBV29-1 to TRBJ2-1, with 13 positions matching TRBD2. CDR1 and CDR2 from the germline V gene are SQVTM and ANQGSEA. V trimming: 8 bases; J trimming: 1 base; junction bases outside the gene matches: 11. CDR3 length: 17 residues.

This clone was counted between two and nine times. The rearrangement joins TRBV5-5 to TRBJ2-3; 11 positions agree with TRBD2. This CDR3 is built from 17 residues. Germline CDR1 and CDR2: SGHKS and YYEKEE (reference sequence). Trimming removed 5 bases from V and 6 bases from J; junction bases left unmatched: 14. CDR3 protein: CASSWGTSGTSLDTQYF. As DNA, the CDR3 is TGTGCCAGCAGTTGGGGGACTAGCGGTACCTCCTTGGATACGCAGTATTTT.

There are a few counts of this clone. This chain uses TRBV5-6 with TRBJ2-5; 9 bases align to TRBD2. The CDR3 runs to 14 residues. J was trimmed by 6 bases and V by 0 bases; bases with no gene match: 3. Germline CDR1 SGHDT, CDR2 YYEEEE. The CDR3 loop reads CASSLVSGGKTQYF. CDR3 sequence (DNA): TGTGCCAGCAGCTTGGTTAGCGGGGGAAAGACCCAGTACTTC.

This chain connects TRBV5-6 to TRBJ2-1; D is ambiguous. Looked up from germline, CDR1 is SGHDT and CDR2 is YYEEEE. The CDR3 totals 13 residues. Trimming cost V 6 bases and J 5 bases, with 12 bases left between them. The CDR3: CASTGWRNNEQFF. CDR3 sequence (DNA): TGTGCCAGCACTGGGTGGCGGAACAATGAGCAGTTCTTC.

This clone was counted between two and nine times. In the same sample, other DNA sequences code for this CDR3. The chain combines TRBV20-1 with TRBJ2-5; tentative D call: TRBD2 (6 bases). Trimming took off 6 bases at V and 5 bases at J, with 7 bases between the two ends. The V gene's germline CDR1 is DFQATT and CDR2 SNEGSKA (reference sequence). This CDR3 has 10 amino acids. As DNA, the CDR3 is TGCAGTGCGGGGAGGGAGACCCAGTACTTC. As protein: CSAGRETQYF.

This clone showed up just a few times. The gene calls are TRBV7-2 and TRBJ2-3; 9 bases are shared with TRBD2. J was trimmed by 2 bases and V by 3 bases; bases with no gene match: 9. Germline loops: CDR1 SGHTA, CDR2 FQGNSA. CDR3 size: 17 residues. Here the CDR3 DNA reads TGTGCCAGCAGCTTGTTACTAGCGGGTTCGTCCACAGATACGCAGTATTTT. Its protein is CASSLLLAGSSTDTQYF.

This clone was counted between two and nine times. The chain links TRBV18 to TRBJ2-5, with 7 bases aligning to TRBD2. The V and J ends lost 1 base and 4 bases, in that order; junction bases with no gene match: 6. The CDR3 covers 15 residues. Germline V lookup: CDR1 KGHSH, CDR2 LQKENI. CDR3 residues: CASSPRGGLGETQYF. The CDR3 DNA follows: TGTGCCAGCTCACCACGGGGGGGACTCGGAGAGACCCAGTACTTC.

There are many counts of this clone. V is TRBV29-1 and J is TRBJ2-5, with a tentative D call TRBD1 (6 bases). The length of the CDR3 is 11 residues. Trimming took 7 bases from V and 5 from J, leaving 11 bases between them. Germline-derived CDR1 and CDR2 are SQVTM and ANQGSEA. The CDR3 nucleotides read TGCAGCGGACAGGATCAGGAGACCCAGTACTTC. Amino acids: CSGQDQETQYF.

This clone has a handful of counts. This sequence joins TRBV20-1 and TRBJ2-3, with D unclear. Germline V CDR1 and CDR2: DFQATT, SNEGSKA (reference sequence). The CDR3 is made up of 11 amino acids. Trimming took off 2 bases at V and 4 bases at J, with 4 bases between the two ends. DNA for the CDR3: TGCAGTGCTAGAATGGCAGATACGCAGTATTTT. Protein sequence: CSARMADTQYF.

The chain is built from TRBV7-6 and TRBJ2-3, with 8 bases matching TRBD1. The CDR3 runs 16 residues. Germline-derived CDR1 and CDR2 are SGHVS and FNYEAQ. V trimming: 2 bases; J trimming: 1 base; junction bases outside the gene matches: 5. The CDR3 coding sequence is TGTGCCAGCAGCTTACTAGAGGGACAGGGCACAGATACGCAGTATTTT. Translating gives CASSLLEGQGTDTQYF.

This chain links TRBV29-1 with TRBJ2-1, with 10 positions matching TRBD2. The V and J ends lost 7 bases and 6 bases, in that order; junction bases with no gene match: 6. The CDR3 runs 13 residues. Per germline, CDR1 SQVTM and CDR2 ANQGSEA. CDR3 loop: CSGGLARVNEQFF. CDR3 nucleotides: TGCAGCGGGGGACTAGCGCGGGTCAATGAGCAGTTCTTC.

The chain joins TRBV9 to TRBJ2-1; no reliable D call. The V end was cut by 2 bases, the J end by 7 bases, with 10 bases between. Per the germline V gene, CDR1 is SGDLS and CDR2 is YYNGEE. The CDR3 loop spans 13 amino acids. In nucleotides, the CDR3 is TGTGCCAGCAGCGTGATCGCAGGTAATGAGCAGTTCTTC. Protein product: CASSVIAGNEQFF.

This clone was found a few times. This chain uses TRBV18 with TRBJ1-1; no reliable D call. Germline V gives CDR1 KGHSH, CDR2 LQKENI. This CDR3 is 12 amino acids long. V was cut by 5 bases and J by 1 base, with 5 bases left in between. The CDR3 nucleotides are TGTGCCAGCTCAGACCCGAACACTGAAGCTTTCTTT. This translates into CASSDPNTEAFF.

V and J are TRBV7-9 and TRBJ2-7; D is perhaps TRBD1 (5 bases). V lost 5 bases and J lost 7, with 12 bases in between. Germline V gene data show CDR1 as SEHNR and CDR2 as FQNEAQ (reference sequence). The CDR3 length is 12 residues. CDR3: CASSPDAGEQYV. CDR3 DNA: TGTGCCAGCAGCCCGGACGCAGGGGAGCAGTACGTC.

This rearrangement joins TRBV5-1 to TRBJ2-1; D gene uncertain. The germline V gene encodes CDR1 SGHRS and CDR2 YFSETQ. The CDR3 length is 10 residues. The V gene lost 7 bases and the J gene lost 9 bases, with 8 bases spanning the gap. CDR3 in DNA: TGCGCCAGCGGGAACGTTGAGCAGTTCTTC. Translation: CASGNVEQFF.

This clone turned up a few times. The chain joins TRBV30 to TRBJ2-3, with D possibly matching TRBD1 (5 bases). The CDR3 is made up of 15 amino acids. Trimming removed 0 bases from V and 1 base from J, with 11 bases in between. Germline V gives CDR1 GTSNPN, CDR2 SVGIG (reference sequence). CDR3 protein: CAWSVSLGRTDTQYF. The CDR3, as DNA: TGTGCCTGGAGTGTCTCTCTGGGGCGCACAGATACGCAGTATTTT.

Points on this clone: A junction end diverges from the germline sequence, so it may reflect a read error. The chain carries TRBV29-1 and TRBJ2-1; 8 nucleotides align to TRBD2. In germline, CDR1 is SQVTM, CDR2 ANQGSEA. The CDR3 contains 11 residues. The CDR3 spells CSVQTSAALVF. The CDR3 bases are TGCAGCGTTCAGACTAGCGCCGCCCTGGTCTTC.

A few counts support this clone. This chain uses TRBV7-9 with TRBJ2-2; D not certain. Germline values: CDR1 SEHNR, CDR2 FQNEAQ (reference sequence). The CDR3 is made up of 16 amino acids. V was trimmed by 7 bases and J by 0 bases, leaving 15 bases between them. CDR3 DNA: TGTGCCAGCAAGTTAGGGAAGTCCGCGAACACCGGGGAGCTGTTTTTT. This codes for CASKLGKSANTGELFF.

The chain is built from TRBV7-6 and TRBJ2-3; D perhaps matches TRBD1 (5 bases). Trimming removed 5 bases at V and 8 bases at J, with 20 bases between. In germline, CDR1 is SGHVS, CDR2 FNYEAQ. The CDR3 length is 15 residues. The DNA for the CDR3 is TGTGCCAGCAGCCCTCAGGGAAATCCACGTAGTACGCAGTATTTT. Residues: CASSPQGNPRSTQYF. The full variable domain, in which reference TRBV7-6 and TRBJ2-3 provide the parts outside the CDR3, is GAGVSQSPRYKVTKRGQDVALRCDPISGHVSLYWYRQALGQGPEFLTYFNYEAQQDKSGLPNDRFSAERPEGSISTLTIQRTEQRDSAMYRCASSPQGNPRSTQYFGPGTRLTVL.

The chain employs TRBV12-5 and TRBJ2-2; D is unresolved. Germline assignment: CDR1 LGHNT and CDR2 FRNRAP. Trimming removed 1 base from V and 4 bases from J, with 7 bases in between. The CDR3 has 14 amino acids. The CDR3 DNA follows: TGTGCTAGTGGTTTGGGTCCTCGCACCGGGGAGCTGTTTTTT. This encodes CASGLGPRTGELFF. The full variable domain, in which reference TRBV12-5 and TRBJ2-2 provide the parts outside the CDR3, is DARVTQTPRHKVTEMGQEVTMRCQPILGHNTVFWYRQTMMQGLELLAYFRNRAPLDDSGMPKDRFSAEMPDATLATLKIQPSEPRDSAVYFCASGLGPRTGELFFGEGSRLTVL.

This clone has only a few counts. The rearrangement uses TRBV9 and TRBJ2-2; D unclear. With 5 bases removed from V and 2 bases from J, the gap between germline ends came to 10 bases. Germline lookup yields CDR1 SGDLS and CDR2 YYNGEE. This CDR3 has 14 amino acids. The CDR3: CASRTDFNTGELFF. CDR3 DNA sequence: TGTGCCAGCAGAACAGATTTCAACACCGGGGAGCTGTTTTTT.